The 29 T cell receptor beta chains listed next were all sequenced from one sample in a study of response to subunit inactivated influenza vaccine. TCRdb analysed the RT-PCR reads with MiXCR anew, one entry per CDR3 protein. The table records about 500,000 distinct CDR3 sequences, around 7.9% of them present only once. The material sequenced was PBMCs from blood, taken about 23 months after vaccination. The receptors stem from a man aged 45-69 years who received an inactivated influenza vaccine.

The V gene is TRBV28, the J gene TRBJ2-7; D call uncertain. Germline values: CDR1 MDHEN, CDR2 SYDVKM. V was cut by 6 bases and J by 0 bases, with 12 bases left in between. The CDR3 totals 14 residues. Written as DNA, the CDR3 is TGTGCCAGCAGCTCCTCCGAGAGCTCCTACGAGCAGTACTTC. Residues: CASSSSESSYEQYF. The variable domain in full, completed from reference TRBV28 and TRBJ2-7, reads DVKVTQSSRYLVKRTGEKVFLECVQDMDHENMFWYRQDPGLGLRLIYFSYDVKMKEKGDIPEGYSVSREKKERFSLILESASTNQTSMYLCASSSSESSYEQYFGPGTRLTVT.

The J gene is TRBJ1-1, the V gene TRBV20-1; TRBD1 might be the D (6 bases). The germline V gene encodes CDR1 DFQATT and CDR2 SNEGSKA (reference sequence). The CDR3 sequence is 14 residues long. Trimming removed 6 bases from V and 1 base from J, with 15 bases in between. Written as DNA, the CDR3 is TGCAGTGCCTTAGAGACAGGACCGAACACTGAAGCTTTCTTT. As protein: CSALETGPNTEAFF.

In this sample, this clonotype turned up many times. The chain couples TRBV12-3 or TRBV12-4 to TRBJ2-5; D may be TRBD1 (6 bases). Trimming cost V 6 bases and J 3 bases, with 11 bases left between them. The CDR3 length is 13 residues. CDR3 amino acids: CASRPGEKETQYF. The CDR3 coding sequence is TGTGCCAGCAGGCCAGGGGAGAAAGAGACCCAGTACTTC.

V usage is TRBV18 and J usage is TRBJ2-3; D is possibly TRBD1 or TRBD2 (5 bases each). This CDR3 has 17 residues. V lost 0 bases, J lost 4 bases, and 17 bases lay in between. Germline loops: CDR1 KGHSH, CDR2 LQKENI. This chain's CDR3 is CASSPPTRGGLADTQYF. CDR3 bases: TGTGCCAGCTCACCACCAACGAGGGGCGGGTTGGCAGATACGCAGTATTTT.

This clonotype came up a few times. This chain joins TRBV18 and TRBJ2-1, with 8 bases that match TRBD1. V lost 3 bases and J lost 5; bases outside the gene matches: 9. Germline loops: CDR1 KGHSH, CDR2 LQKENI. CDR3 length: 16 residues. The CDR3 loop is CASSPNRDRRHNEQFF. The CDR3 nucleotides are TGTGCCAGCTCACCTAACCGGGACAGGCGACACAATGAGCAGTTCTTC.

The CDR3 bases are TGTGCCATCAGCGAGACTAGCCCCGGAGGGGAGCTGTTTTTT. This gives the protein CAISETSPGGELFF. This chain connects TRBV10-3 to TRBJ2-2; TRBD2 matches at 7 bases. V shed 6 bases and J 8 bases; nucleotides not matched to a gene: 9. This CDR3 spans 14 amino acids. CDR1 is ENHRY and CDR2 is SYGVKD in the germline V gene.

This clonotype was counted at least ten times. The chain carries TRBV4-2 and TRBJ2-7, with 8 bases that match TRBD2. V was clipped by 4 bases and J by 5 bases; unmatched bases: 10. The CDR3 is 15 amino acids. Germline V CDR1 and CDR2: LGHNA, YNFKEQ. In DNA, the CDR3 is TGTGCCAGCAGCCCAAGGACTAGCTTCGCAAACGAGCAGTACTTC. This codes for CASSPRTSFANEQYF.

This sequence joins TRBV4-3 and TRBJ1-2, with D hard to call. Germline V gene data show CDR1 as LGHNA and CDR2 as YSLEER. Trimming stripped 1 base from V and 10 bases from J, with 22 bases between. The CDR3 loop spans 16 amino acids. CDR3 amino acids: CASSQVSGFKPPSYTF. In DNA form, the CDR3 reads TGCGCCAGCAGCCAAGTCTCAGGTTTTAAGCCTCCTTCCTACACCTTC.

This clonotype was observed many times. The CDR3 DNA reads as TGCGCCAGCAGCCAAGTCTTCGTCAGGGGAGAGACCCAGTACTTC. Translated: CASSQVFVRGETQYF. V is TRBV4-3 and J is TRBJ2-5; maybe TRBD1 (6 bases). The V gene's germline CDR1 is LGHNA and CDR2 YSLEER. The CDR3 runs 15 residues. Between the trimmed V and J ends, which lost 1 base and 4 bases, there was a span of 13 bases.

At least ten counts were recorded for this clonotype. The V gene is TRBV5-1, the J gene TRBJ2-2; weak D call: TRBD1 (5 bases). The germline CDR1 and CDR2 sequences are SGHRS and YFSETQ. With 2 bases removed from V and 7 bases from J, the gap between germline ends came to 6 bases. There are 12 residues in the CDR3. The CDR3 loop reads CASSLQVGELFF. The DNA for the CDR3 is TGCGCCAGCAGCTTACAGGTCGGGGAGCTGTTTTTT.

This clonotype was seen a few times. The chain joins TRBV9 to TRBJ2-1; 10 positions agree with TRBD2. The length of the CDR3 is 15 residues. V lost 3 bases and J lost 8; bases outside the gene matches: 8. Germline assignment: CDR1 SGDLS and CDR2 YYNGEE. As DNA, the CDR3 is TGTGCCAGCAGCGCAAGCGGGAGGGCCGGCGATGAGCAGTTCTTC. Encoded protein: CASSASGRAGDEQFF.

This clonotype was detected a few times. V and J are TRBV4-2 and TRBJ2-6; a weak D match, TRBD2 (6 bases). The CDR3 length is 17 residues. Trimming took off 0 bases at V and 4 bases at J, with 13 bases between the two ends. The germline CDR1 and CDR2 sequences are LGHNA and YNFKEQ. As DNA, the CDR3 is TGTGCCAGCAGCCAAGATCCTGCGGGGACCGGGGCCAACGTCCTGACTTTC. Protein sequence: CASSQDPAGTGANVLTF.

The chain combines TRBV28 with TRBJ1-5; unclear D gene. Trimming took 3 bases from V and 3 from J, leaving 15 bases between them. The CDR3 is 16 amino acids. Germline loops: CDR1 MDHEN, CDR2 SYDVKM. CDR3 DNA: TGTGCCAGCAGTTTTGTACGCGACGGTCCCAATCAGCCCCAGCATTTT. As protein: CASSFVRDGPNQPQHF.

This clonotype appeared a few times. The chain couples TRBV5-1 to TRBJ2-5, with D hard to call. CDR1 and CDR2 from the germline V gene are SGHRS and YFSETQ. Between the trimmed V and J ends, which lost 0 bases and 7 bases, there was a span of 10 bases. The CDR3 has 13 residues. CDR3 nucleotides: TGCGCCAGCAGCTTGGAAGGCAGTAGGACCCAGTACTTC. Translated: CASSLEGSRTQYF.

The CDR3 nucleotides are TGCGCCAGCAGCTCCCAAGCTGGGATTCGGGGACAAGAGACCCAGTACTTC. This encodes CASSSQAGIRGQETQYF. This chain links TRBV5-1 with TRBJ2-5, with D perhaps TRBD2 (5 bases). Germline loops: CDR1 SGHRS, CDR2 YFSETQ. The CDR3 length is 17 residues. V shed 3 bases and J shed 2 bases, with 20 bases lying between them.

This chain links TRBV10-2 with TRBJ2-5, with 9 positions matching TRBD2. V gave up 3 bases and J gave up 2 bases; unmatched junction bases: 7. CDR3 size: 16 residues. From germline, CDR1 is WSHSY and CDR2 SAAADI. The CDR3 loop reads CASSEFRLAAQETQYF. CDR3 nucleotide sequence: TGCGCCAGCAGTGAATTCAGACTAGCGGCACAAGAGACCCAGTACTTC.

This clonotype was detected only a few times. This chain uses TRBV11-2 with TRBJ2-6; no firm D call. V lost 5 bases and J lost 2, with 25 bases in between. The germline gives CDR1 SGHAT, CDR2 FQNNGV. This CDR3 contains 20 residues. The CDR3 DNA follows: TGTGCCAGCAGCCGATATACCCCCTCTGGGCTTGTGACTGGGGCCAACGTCCTGACTTTC. This codes for CASSRYTPSGLVTGANVLTF.

The J gene is TRBJ1-1, the V gene TRBV12-3 or TRBV12-4; perhaps TRBD1 as D (5 bases). The CDR3 covers 14 residues. The germline V and J ends were trimmed by 6 bases and 5 bases, with 16 bases remaining between them. For the CDR3, the DNA is TGTGCCAGCAGCTGGGCTTTGGGGGGAACTGAAGCTTTCTTT. This gives the protein CASSWALGGTEAFF.

This clonotype was seen more than once but under ten times. The chain is built from TRBV14 and TRBJ1-1; possible D gene TRBD1, 6 bases. Trimming stripped 4 bases from V and 1 base from J, with 13 bases between. Germline assignment: CDR1 SGHDN and CDR2 FVKESK. There are 15 residues in the CDR3. CDR3: CASSRNRVGNTEAFF. DNA for the CDR3: TGTGCCAGCAGCCGCAACAGGGTCGGGAACACTGAAGCTTTCTTT. The complete variable domain, with remaining parts taken from reference TRBV14 and TRBJ1-1, reads EAGVTQFPSHSVIEKGQTVTLRCDPISGHDNLYWYRRVMGKEIKFLLHFVKESKQDESGMPNNRFLAERTGGTYSTLKVQPAELEDSGVYFCASSRNRVGNTEAFFGQGTRLTVV.

This clonotype was picked up many times. The chain carries TRBV27 and TRBJ2-1; 8 bases map to TRBD1. The V gene's germline CDR1 is MNHEY and CDR2 SMNVEV (reference sequence). The CDR3 spans 15 residues. The V and J ends lost 5 bases and 7 bases, in that order; junction bases with no gene match: 10. The CDR3 here is CASSPLGQGMNEQFF. The CDR3 DNA is TGTGCCAGCAGTCCCCTCGGACAGGGTATGAATGAGCAGTTCTTC.

V gene TRBV7-9 combines with J gene TRBJ1-2; no definite D call. CDR1 is SEHNR, CDR2 FQNEAQ, per germline (reference sequence). The CDR3 runs 14 residues. Between the trimmed V and J ends, which lost 5 bases and 4 bases, there was a span of 14 bases. As DNA, the CDR3 is TGTGCCAGCAGCGCTACTGGGCCTAGCTATGGCTACACCTTC. The encoded protein is CASSATGPSYGYTF.

The V and J genes are TRBV4-1 and TRBJ2-3; no clear D gene. V was trimmed by 0 bases and J by 7 bases, leaving 11 bases between them. The CDR3 length is 14 residues. Germline V gene sequence: CDR1 MGHRA, CDR2 YSYEKL. As DNA, the CDR3 is TGCGCCAGCAGCCAAGATAGTTATGGGAATACGCAGTATTTT. Translating it yields CASSQDSYGNTQYF.

There are many counts of this clonotype. The V gene is TRBV12-3 or TRBV12-4, the J gene TRBJ1-1; D is uncertain. The CDR3 is made up of 14 amino acids. V was trimmed by 3 bases and J by 0 bases, leaving 8 bases between them. CDR3 region: CASSFTAMNTEAFF. CDR3 sequence (DNA): TGTGCCAGCAGTTTTACAGCAATGAACACTGAAGCTTTCTTT.

This clonotype was detected a few times. The rearrangement links TRBV7-2 to TRBJ2-7; no reliable D call. The CDR3 is 15 amino acids. Germline lookup yields CDR1 SGHTA and CDR2 FQGNSA. V lost 6 bases and J 0 bases, leaving 15 bases between the germline ends. The CDR3 nucleotides read TGTGCCAGCAGGCCCAGACTCGGAAGCTCCTACGAGCAGTACTTC. Translation gives CASRPRLGSSYEQYF.

This clonotype came up a few times. The V gene is TRBV12-3 or TRBV12-4, the J gene TRBJ1-1; D is ambiguous. Trimming cost V 6 bases and J 4 bases, with 12 bases left between them. CDR3 length: 13 amino acids. The CDR3, as DNA: TGTGCCAGCAGCTCCGGGCGGGTCACTGAAGCTTTCTTT. Translating gives CASSSGRVTEAFF.

This clonotype turned up a few times. The genes are TRBV5-1 and TRBJ2-1, with D unresolved. The CDR3 extends over 14 amino acids. V was clipped by 4 bases and J by 7 bases, with 15 bases between them. CDR1 is SGHRS, CDR2 YFSETQ, per germline. The CDR3 sequence: CASSVLIGPNEQFF. Here the CDR3 DNA reads TGCGCCAGCAGCGTATTGATTGGGCCGAATGAGCAGTTCTTC.

This clonotype was counted between two and nine times. The J gene is TRBJ2-5, the V gene TRBV20-1; D not certain. The V gene's germline CDR1 is DFQATT and CDR2 SNEGSKA (reference sequence). The V and J ends lost 2 bases and 2 bases respectively, with 9 bases between them. The CDR3 sequence is 13 residues long. The CDR3 spells CSARLGSQETQYF. CDR3 DNA: TGCAGTGCTAGACTAGGATCGCAAGAGACCCAGTACTTC.

Many counts were recorded for this clonotype. The chain couples TRBV5-1 to TRBJ1-2, with D unresolved. V dropped 0 bases and J dropped 2 bases, with 8 bases sitting between them. Germline V gene data show CDR1 as SGHRS and CDR2 as YFSETQ. The CDR3 runs to 14 residues. Here the CDR3 reads CASSLGTMNYGYTF. CDR3 nucleotide sequence: TGCGCCAGCAGCTTGGGGACGATGAACTATGGCTACACCTTC. Variable domain in full (rest from reference TRBV5-1 and TRBJ1-2): KAGVTQTPRYLIKTRGQQVTLSCSPISGHRSVSWYQQTPGQGLQFLFEYFSETQRNKGNFPGRFSGRQFSNSRSEMNVSTLELGDSALYLCASSLGTMNYGYTFGSGTRLTVV.

This clonotype was seen a few times. The chain is built from TRBV6-1 and TRBJ1-5, with D tentatively TRBD1 (5 bases). This CDR3 is 14 amino acids long. Germline V gene lookup returns CDR1 MNHNS and CDR2 SASEGT. With 1 base removed from V and 7 bases from J, the gap between germline ends came to 11 bases. In DNA, the CDR3 is TGTGCCAGCAGTGAAGGGGCAGGGTGGCAGCCCCAGCATTTT. Its translation: CASSEGAGWQPQHF.